These 12 T cell receptor beta chains were all obtained from the same sample, sequenced in a study of blood T cell repertoires in COVID-19. TCRdb's copy holds only in-frame clones and misses some; the assay was immunoSEQ multiplex PCR. The data hold 250,000 or so clones, with around four fifths observed a single time. The sample consisted of PBMCs or T cells enriched from blood (not recorded which). These receptor sequences come from a woman between 35 and 50 years old who had been exposed to COVID-19.

V gene TRBV6-5 combines with J gene TRBJ2-7; TRBD1 might be the D (7 bases). Trimming removed 2 bases at V and 2 bases at J, with 13 bases between. Germline loops: CDR1 MNHEY, CDR2 SVGAGI. CDR3 length: 15 amino acids. In nucleotides, the CDR3 is TGTGCCAGCAGTTACGGGGGGACAGCTACCTACGAGCAGTACTTC. Amino acids: CASSYGGTATYEQYF.

The chain carries TRBV4-2 and TRBJ1-1; unclear D gene. Germline CDR1 reads LGHNA; CDR2 reads YNFKEQ. The CDR3 has 14 residues. Between the trimmed V and J ends, which lost 3 bases and 0 bases, there was a span of 8 bases. In nucleotides, the CDR3 is TGTGCCAGCAGCCAGACGGGAATGAACACTGAAGCTTTCTTT. Residues: CASSQTGMNTEAFF.

This clone has more than one count but fewer than ten. The chain uses TRBV5-6 and TRBJ2-5; 11 positions agree with TRBD1. This CDR3 spans 17 amino acids. Germline CDR1 reads SGHDT; CDR2 reads YYEEEE. V dropped 3 bases and J dropped 5; count of bases not matched to a gene: 12. The CDR3 reads CASSWTGGHSRLETQYF. In DNA, the CDR3 is TGTGCCAGCAGCTGGACAGGGGGCCACTCTCGATTGGAGACCCAGTACTTC.

The rearrangement links TRBV5-1 to TRBJ1-1, with D perhaps TRBD1 (6 bases). Germline V CDR1 and CDR2: SGHRS, YFSETQ. The CDR3 consists of 16 residues. The germline V and J ends were trimmed by 5 bases and 4 bases, with 21 bases remaining between them. The CDR3 loop is CASRDSRGGKSTEAFF. Here the CDR3 DNA reads TGCGCCAGCAGGGACTCTCGGGGGGGCAAGAGCACTGAAGCTTTCTTT.

This clone was found a few times. The chain combines TRBV2 with TRBJ2-5; 8 bases align to TRBD1. J was trimmed by 5 bases and V by 3 bases; bases with no gene match: 5. There are 14 residues in the CDR3. The germline gives CDR1 SNHLY, CDR2 FYNNEI. The CDR3 sequence is CASSEGTGVETQYF. The CDR3 coding sequence is TGTGCCAGCAGTGAGGGGACAGGAGTCGAGACCCAGTACTTC.

The rearrangement links TRBV3-1 (or the pseudogene TRBV3-2) to TRBJ2-1, with D tentatively TRBD2 (5 bases). CDR1 is LGHDT, CDR2 YNNKEL, per germline (reference sequence). Trimming took 1 base from V and 0 from J, leaving 13 bases between them. The CDR3 is made up of 17 amino acids. Written as DNA, the CDR3 is TGTGCCAGCAGCCAAGCAGCGGTTCGACGCTCCTACAATGAGCAGTTCTTC. Amino acid sequence: CASSQAAVRRSYNEQFF.

This clone was picked up a small number of times. The chain has TRBV6-2 or TRBV6-3 and TRBJ1-1; TRBD1 might be the D (5 bases). CDR3 length: 14 amino acids. The germline V gene encodes CDR1 MNHEY and CDR2 SVGEGT. Trimming left V 0 bases short and J 4 bases short, with 9 bases between. The CDR3 spells CASSYSTGVTEAFF. The DNA for the CDR3 is TGTGCCAGCAGTTACTCGACGGGGGTCACTGAAGCTTTCTTT.

This clone occurred once. The chain employs TRBV27 and TRBJ1-5; TRBD1 matches at 8 bases. Trimming at V came to 6 bases and at J to 4 bases, leaving 2 bases not matched to a gene. Germline loops: CDR1 MNHEY, CDR2 SMNVEV (reference sequence). The CDR3 runs to 13 residues. CDR3 nucleotides: TGTGCCAGCAGGAGGGACAGGAATCAGCCCCAGCATTTT. Translating it yields CASRRDRNQPQHF.

The genes are TRBV11-1 and TRBJ1-1, with a tentative D call TRBD1 (5 bases). V lost 3 bases, J lost 4 bases, and 9 bases lay in between. This CDR3 has 13 amino acids. Looked up from germline, CDR1 is SGHAT and CDR2 is FQDESV (reference sequence). This chain's CDR3 is CASSFTGSTEAFF. CDR3 coding DNA: TGTGCCAGCAGCTTCACAGGTTCCACTGAAGCTTTCTTT.

This clone was recorded once. The chain combines TRBV6-5 with TRBJ1-1; D uncertain. Germline V gene data show CDR1 as MNHEY and CDR2 as SVGAGI. V lost 10 bases and J lost 8, with 11 bases in between. The CDR3 covers 10 residues. The CDR3 region has the DNA TGTGCCACCCCTAAGTCCGAAGCTTTCTTT. Translating gives CATPKSEAFF.

This clone has just one count. This chain uses TRBV12-5 with TRBJ2-1; 7 nucleotides agree with TRBD1. CDR1 is LGHNT, CDR2 FRNRAP, per germline. Trimming took 1 base from V and 7 from J; bases not matched to a gene: 4. This CDR3 is 14 amino acids long. CDR3 loop: CASGLDRGENEQFF. DNA of the CDR3: TGTGCTAGTGGTTTGGACAGGGGTGAGAATGAGCAGTTCTTC.

The chain carries TRBV5-4 and TRBJ2-3; 9 positions agree with TRBD2. Unmatched junction bases numbered 9, after V lost 0 bases and J lost 4 bases. This CDR3 spans 17 amino acids. Germline loops: CDR1 SGHNT, CDR2 YYREEE (reference sequence). CDR3 sequence (DNA): TGTGCCAGCAGCTTGGGTGTCCTAGCGGGGAGGGCAGATACGCAGTATTTT. This encodes CASSLGVLAGRADTQYF.